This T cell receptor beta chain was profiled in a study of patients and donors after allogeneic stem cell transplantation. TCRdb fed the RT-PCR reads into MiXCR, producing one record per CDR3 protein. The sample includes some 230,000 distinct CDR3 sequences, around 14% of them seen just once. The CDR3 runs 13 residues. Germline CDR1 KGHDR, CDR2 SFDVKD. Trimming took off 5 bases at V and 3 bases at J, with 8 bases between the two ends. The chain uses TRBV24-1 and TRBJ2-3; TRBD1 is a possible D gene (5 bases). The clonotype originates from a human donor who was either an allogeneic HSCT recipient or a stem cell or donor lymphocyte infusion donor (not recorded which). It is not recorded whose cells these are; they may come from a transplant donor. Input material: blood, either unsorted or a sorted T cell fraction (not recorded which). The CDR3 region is CATSGAGTDTQYF. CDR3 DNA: TGTGCCACCAGTGGGGCAGGGACAGATACGCAGTATTTT.